This TCR beta chain originates from a study of breast tumors, draining lymph nodes, adjacent tissues (dated by TCRdb to the mid-2010s). In the study overall: Breast cancer patients provided tumor, adjacent nontumor tissue and axillary lymph nodes, and the study compared the TCR beta repertoires across these three sources. The study aimed to assess the relationships and possible T-cell exchange between tumor, surrounding tissue and draining lymph node repertoires in human breast cancer.

The data were produced on an Illumina HiSeq 2000. Multiplex PCR amplification was used to generate the TCR beta chain libraries. High-throughput sequencing was used to analyze the amplified TCR beta chain products. Starting from the raw public reads, TCRdb applied fastp trimming at Q25, assembled clones with MiXCR and retained in-frame beta chains. Rows matching on CDR3 protein sequence are summarized as one entry with the most common DNA and genes. In this sample the table shows about 13,000 distinct CDR3 sequences, roughly 57% of which occur a single time. Of the sample, 49% is held by the ten largest clones. Taken from the germline V gene, the CDR1 and CDR2 loops are SGDLS and YYNGEE. Including cysteine and phenylalanine, the CDR3 has 14 amino acids. CDR3 DNA is the only sequence kept; it has 42 bases, read in frame from the first base. Clipping removes 2 bases from V and 6 bases from J, with 7 as the unmatched junction base count.

The adjacent samples were made up of nontumor breast tissue around the tumor. What the study reported, not specific to this receptor: The data were judged consistent with most tumor T cells deriving from the lymph node and then expanding within tumor tissue. In luminal-like breast cancer, tumor and nontumor tissue repertoires resembled each other significantly more than in basal-like breast cancer. Tumors showed preferential V and J gene usage, and their T-cell repertoire diversity fell below that of lymph nodes yet above that of nontumor tissue. Rather than being directly demonstrated, the conclusion that tumor T cells originate in lymph nodes was presented as consistent with a hypothesis.

As concerns this clonotype: Its antigen has not been determined. Base-call qualities are not available, and no considerably larger clone is one nucleotide away.

The clonotype was recovered from a female donor with breast cancer. Some clones in this sample may be carry-over from other donors' samples. The rearrangement joined TRBV9 to TRBJ2-7, with 8 bases aligning to TRBD1. The source material was tumor-adjacent breast tissue. The nucleotides read TGTGCCAGCAGCGTTACTACCACAGGGGGCGAGCAGTACTTC. This translates into CASSVTTTGGEQYF. Full variable domain (CDR3 extended with the reference TRBV9 and TRBJ2-7 proteins): DSGVTQTPKHLITATGQRVTLRCSPRSGDLSVYWYQQSLDQGLQFLIQYYNGEERAKGNILERFSAQQFPDLHSELNLSSLELGDSALYFCASSVTTTGGEQYFGPGTRLTVT.